Each of the 19 T cell receptor beta chains below was sequenced from the same sample in a study of T cells in Graves' hyperthyroidism and ophthalmopathy. Authors of the study amplified TCR beta CDR3 regions from RNA transcripts. The HTBI primer set served for first-round RT-PCR of the TCR CDR3. TCRdb re-called the multiplex PCR reads through MiXCR, storing one row per CDR3 protein. This table holds hundreds of thousands of distinct CDR3 sequences, roughly 50% found once. Material: peripheral blood or thyroid tissue (not recorded which). Source of these receptors: a young woman with Graves' hyperthyroidism.

In its sample, this clonotype was seen a few times. The chain combines TRBV19 with TRBJ1-5; possible D gene TRBD1, 5 bases. This CDR3 region has 16 residues. Trimming removed 5 bases at V and 6 bases at J, with 20 bases between. From germline, CDR1 is LNHDA and CDR2 SQIVND (reference sequence). CDR3 in amino acids: CASSSRDRAIGQPQHF. The DNA for the CDR3 is TGTGCCAGTAGTTCACGGGACCGGGCAATCGGTCAGCCCCAGCATTTT. Variable domain in full (rest from reference TRBV19 and TRBJ1-5): DGGITQSPKYLFRKEGQNVTLSCEQNLNHDAMYWYRQDPGQGLRLIYYSQIVNDFQKGDIAEGYSVSREKKESFPLTVTSAQKNPTAFYLCASSSRDRAIGQPQHFGDGTRLSIL.

With respect to this clonotype: It is likely a read error, because the conserved phenylalanine at the end of the CDR3 is missing. It is unclear where the CDR3 begins or ends on the DNA, so no DNA is shown, and the CDR3 is as TCRdb lists it. This chain links TRBV29-1 with TRBJ1-4. Ends included, the CDR3 has 8 residues. Germline CDR1 and CDR2: SQVTM and ANQGSEA. This CDR3 is CSVVRGDS.

This clonotype was picked up a small number of times. This sequence joins TRBV7-8 and TRBJ2-3, with D perhaps TRBD2 (5 bases). V lost 5 bases and J lost 6, with 18 bases in between. This CDR3 region has 15 residues. The germline CDR1 and CDR2 sequences are SGHVS and FQNEAQ. CDR3 protein: CASSPLGVILDTQYF. The DNA for the CDR3 is TGTGCCAGCAGCCCCCTCGGGGTTATCTTGGATACGCAGTATTTT.

This clonotype was seen a single time. The J gene is TRBJ2-2, the V gene TRBV10-3; D is unresolved. The V end was cut by 5 bases, the J end by 6 bases, with 10 bases between. Germline CDR1 ENHRY, CDR2 SYGVKD. The CDR3 sequence is 13 residues long. The CDR3 protein is CAISYGLPGELFF. In DNA, the CDR3 is TGTGCCATCAGTTATGGGCTACCCGGGGAGCTGTTTTTT.

This sequence joins TRBV6-1 and TRBJ1-1; D unclear. Germline V lookup: CDR1 MNHNS, CDR2 SASEGT. CDR3 length equals 14 residues. Between the trimmed V and J ends, which lost 7 bases and 5 bases, there was a span of 17 bases. CDR3 loop: CASISPGGLTEAFF. The CDR3 DNA is TGTGCCAGCATCTCGCCGGGAGGGTTAACTGAAGCTTTCTTT.

This clonotype has a handful of counts. CDR3: CSAGGNPDRESGANVLTF. CDR3 DNA sequence: TGCAGTGCTGGAGGCAACCCGGACAGGGAGTCTGGGGCCAACGTCCTGACTTTC. This chain connects TRBV20-1 to TRBJ2-6, with 8 bases that match TRBD1. V trimming: 5 bases; J trimming: 1 base; junction bases outside the gene matches: 13. The CDR3 extends over 18 amino acids. The germline V gene has CDR1 DFQATT and CDR2 SNEGSKA (reference sequence).

With respect to this clonotype: A much larger clone differs by one base, so this may be a read error. The V gene is TRBV12-3 or TRBV12-4, the J gene TRBJ1-4; D is unclear. The CDR3 runs 11 residues. Trimming took 3 bases from V and 14 from J, leaving 10 bases between them. Written as DNA, the CDR3 is TGTGCCAGCAGTTTGTCAATGGGCCTGTTTTTT. Residues: CASSLSMGLFF.

This clonotype was seen at least ten times. This chain joins TRBV7-3 and TRBJ2-7, with D hard to call. Trimming removed 0 bases from V and 2 bases from J, with 5 bases in between. CDR3 length equals 13 residues. CDR1 is SGHTA and CDR2 is FQGTGA in the germline V gene. CDR3 in amino acids: CASSLTGAYEQYF. CDR3 nucleotides: TGTGCCAGCAGCTTAACAGGAGCCTACGAGCAGTACTTC. Based on the CDR3 plus reference TRBV7-3 and TRBJ2-7, the full variable domain is GAGVSQTPSNKVTEKGKYVELRCDPISGHTALYWYRQSLGQGPEFLIYFQGTGAADDSGLPNDRFFAVRPEGSVSTLKIQRTERGDSAVYLCASSLTGAYEQYFGPGTRLTVT.

This sequence joins TRBV25-1 and TRBJ2-3; D is tentatively TRBD1 or TRBD2 (5 bases each). The germline V and J ends were trimmed by 6 bases and 2 bases, with 12 bases remaining between them. Germline CDR1 MGHDK, CDR2 SYGVNS. This CDR3 region has 14 residues. The DNA for the CDR3 is TGTGCCAGCAGAGTTTTAGGGACCACAGATACGCAGTATTTT. Protein product: CASRVLGTTDTQYF.

This clonotype has only a few counts. The chain joins TRBV6-1 to TRBJ1-3, with D unresolved. Germline CDR1 and CDR2: MNHNS and SASEGT. V was clipped by 2 bases and J by 0 bases, with 11 bases between them. The CDR3 has 16 residues. The CDR3 is CASSEMRLRSGNTIYF. The CDR3 coding sequence is TGTGCCAGCAGTGAAATGCGGCTTCGCTCTGGAAACACCATATATTTT.

V and J are TRBV10-3 and TRBJ2-7; 8 bases are a match to TRBD1. The J segment lost 0 bases and the V segment lost 7 bases, leaving 5 bases of the junction unmatched. The CDR3 is 14 amino acids. CDR1 and CDR2 from the germline V gene are ENHRY and SYGVKD. CDR3 DNA sequence: TGTGCCATCACTGGGGACAGGAGCTCCTACGAGCAGTACTTC. It translates to CAITGDRSSYEQYF.

This clonotype was seen more than once but under ten times. The rearrangement links TRBV7-9 to TRBJ1-1; D is unresolved. Trimming left V 4 bases short and J 1 base short, with 13 bases between. The germline V gene has CDR1 SEHNR and CDR2 FQNEAQ (reference sequence). This CDR3 region has 15 residues. CDR3 bases: TGTGCCAGCAGCTCCGAAGCAGTTTCGAACACTGAAGCTTTCTTT. As protein: CASSSEAVSNTEAFF.

Only a few counts were recorded for this clonotype. The chain uses TRBV7-2 and TRBJ1-2; perhaps TRBD1 as D (5 bases). The CDR3 extends over 14 amino acids. The germline gives CDR1 SGHTA, CDR2 FQGNSA. V was pared by 5 bases and J by 8 bases, with 18 bases between. The CDR3 sequence: CASSPGPPEWGYTF. CDR3 in DNA: TGTGCCAGCAGCCCGGGACCGCCGGAATGGGGCTACACCTTC.

This clonotype appeared once. The chain combines TRBV25-1 with TRBJ2-3; D unresolved. Per germline, CDR1 MGHDK and CDR2 SYGVNS. V was clipped by 11 bases and J by 2 bases, with 8 bases between them. This CDR3 contains 11 residues. CDR3 region: CAGKDTDTQYF. The CDR3 bases are TGTGCCGGGAAGGACACAGATACGCAGTATTTT.

The V gene is TRBV10-2, the J gene TRBJ2-6; TRBD2 matches at 12 bases. Looked up from germline, CDR1 is WSHSY and CDR2 is SAAADI. J gave up 0 bases and V 6 bases, and 6 bases lay outside the gene matches. This CDR3 spans 18 amino acids. The CDR3 region is CASRDGLAGISGANVLTF. The CDR3 bases are TGCGCCAGCAGAGACGGACTAGCGGGGATCTCTGGGGCCAACGTCCTGACTTTC.

This clonotype has at least ten counts. CDR3 nucleotide sequence: TGCAGCGTCCCCCCGGACAGGGCGTCTAACTATGGCTACACCTTC. This gives the protein CSVPPDRASNYGYTF. V is TRBV29-1 and J is TRBJ1-2, with 8 bases fitting TRBD1. The CDR3 is made up of 15 amino acids. The germline V gene has CDR1 SQVTM and CDR2 ANQGSEA. Trimming took 6 bases from V and 0 from J; bases not matched to a gene: 9.

This clonotype was seen more than once but under ten times. The gene calls are TRBV20-1 and TRBJ1-2; TRBD1 is a possible D gene (6 bases). CDR3 length: 12 amino acids. V lost 5 bases to trimming and J lost 6 bases, with 13 bases between them. Germline V lookup: CDR1 DFQATT, CDR2 SNEGSKA (reference sequence). The CDR3 protein is CSAPQGYNGYTF. CDR3 DNA: TGCAGTGCTCCACAGGGATATAATGGCTACACCTTC.

This clonotype was seen a handful of times. Germline is not matched at one junction end, which may reflect a read error. The rearrangement uses TRBV4-1 and TRBJ2-5; TRBD2 matches at 7 bases. Germline V gene data show CDR1 as MGHRA and CDR2 as YSYEKL. The CDR3 covers 16 residues. The CDR3 is CASSSRGAGDQETQYF. DNA of the CDR3: TGTGCCAGCAGCTCGCGGGGCGCGGGGGATCAAGAGACCCAGTACTTC.

This chain links TRBV10-3 with TRBJ2-2; 9 bases line up with TRBD1. After removal of 9 bases from V and 5 bases from J, the junction contained 7 bases not matched to a gene. Germline V gene data show CDR1 as ENHRY and CDR2 as SYGVKD. This CDR3 has 14 residues. CDR3 protein: CAMTTGGATGELFF. Written as DNA, the CDR3 is TGTGCCATGACAACAGGGGGCGCGACCGGGGAGCTGTTTTTT.